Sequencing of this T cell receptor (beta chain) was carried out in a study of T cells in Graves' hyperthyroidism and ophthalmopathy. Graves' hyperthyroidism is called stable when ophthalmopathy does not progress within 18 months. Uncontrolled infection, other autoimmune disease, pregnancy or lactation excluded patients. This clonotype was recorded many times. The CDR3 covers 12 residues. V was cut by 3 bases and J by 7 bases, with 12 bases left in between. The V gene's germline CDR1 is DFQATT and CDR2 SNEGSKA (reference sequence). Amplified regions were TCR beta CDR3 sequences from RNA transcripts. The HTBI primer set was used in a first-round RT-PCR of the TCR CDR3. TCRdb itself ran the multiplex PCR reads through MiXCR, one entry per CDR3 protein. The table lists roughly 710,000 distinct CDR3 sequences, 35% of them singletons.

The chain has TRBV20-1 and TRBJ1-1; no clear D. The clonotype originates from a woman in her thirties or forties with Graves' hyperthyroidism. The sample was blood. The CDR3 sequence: CSASVGGNEAFF. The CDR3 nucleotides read TGCAGTGCTAGCGTCGGAGGGAATGAAGCTTTCTTT.